The 9 T cell receptor beta chains in this list originate from one sample, sequenced in a study of T cell responses to AZD1222 COVID-19 vaccine. The assay was immunoSEQ multiplex PCR, and TCRdb's table has in-frame clones only and misses some. Seen here are approximately 85,000 clones, 80% to 90% observed once, and the top ten hold about 6%. Material: peripheral blood, obtained on day 0 of AZD1222 vaccination. The receptors here all came from an adult in good health.

V gene TRBV12-3 or TRBV12-4 combines with J gene TRBJ2-7; the match to TRBD2 covers 11 bases. V was clipped by 6 bases and J by 7 bases; unmatched bases: 5. The CDR3 extends over 13 amino acids. CDR3 DNA: TGTGCCAGCAGCCAGGGACTAGCGGCGGAGCAGTACTTC. Amino acids: CASSQGLAAEQYF.

Only a few counts were recorded for this clone. The genes are TRBV6-5 and TRBJ1-1, with D unresolved. V dropped 0 bases and J dropped 4 bases, with 6 bases sitting between them. The CDR3 length is 13 residues. CDR1 MNHEY and CDR2 SVGAGI come from the germline V gene. This CDR3 reads CASSYSAGTEAFF. CDR3 DNA: TGTGCCAGCAGTTACTCGGCGGGCACTGAAGCTTTCTTT.

This clone was picked up a small number of times. CDR3 in DNA: TGTGCCAGCAGCCTGGATCTACAGGGGGCGAGCACTGAAGCTTTCTTT. This encodes CASSLDLQGASTEAFF. V and J are TRBV5-5 and TRBJ1-1; 9 bases map to TRBD1. The V segment lost 4 bases and the J segment 4 bases; nucleotides outside the gene matches: 11. CDR1 SGHKS and CDR2 YYEKEE come from the germline V gene (reference sequence). The CDR3 sequence is 16 residues long.

The chain recombines TRBV5-4 with TRBJ2-3; 12 nucleotides agree with TRBD2. Germline lookup yields CDR1 SGHNT and CDR2 YYREEE (reference sequence). Unmatched junction bases numbered 10, after V lost 6 bases and J lost 5 bases. This CDR3 is 16 amino acids long. CDR3 nucleotide sequence: TGTGCCAGCACCACGACTAGCGGGAGTGGGAAAGATACGCAGTATTTT. Protein sequence: CASTTTSGSGKDTQYF.

The chain carries TRBV29-1 and TRBJ1-2, with D unclear. The CDR3 extends over 11 amino acids. V lost 6 bases and J lost 5, with 10 bases in between. The V gene's germline CDR1 is SQVTM and CDR2 ANQGSEA. DNA of the CDR3: TGCAGCGTAGTCCTGGGGTATGGCTACACCTTC. This encodes CSVVLGYGYTF.

V is TRBV10-3 and J is TRBJ2-5; TRBD2 matches at 9 bases. From germline, CDR1 is ENHRY and CDR2 SYGVKD. The CDR3 extends over 15 amino acids. The V and J ends lost 4 bases and 1 base, in that order; junction bases with no gene match: 4. CDR3: CAISGARGGQETQYF. CDR3 nucleotide sequence: TGTGCCATCAGTGGGGCGCGGGGGGGCCAAGAGACCCAGTACTTC.

The chain joins TRBV5-1 to TRBJ2-7; 7 nucleotides align to TRBD2. This CDR3 comprises 15 residues. With V trimmed by 6 bases and J by 2 bases, 11 bases remained unmatched. Germline V lookup: CDR1 SGHRS, CDR2 YFSETQ. The CDR3 DNA sequence: TGCGCCAGCAAACCAGACTCTAGCGGAACCTACGAGCAGTACTTC. Translation: CASKPDSSGTYEQYF.

This clone turned up a few times. The gene calls are TRBV29-1 and TRBJ1-2, with D possibly matching TRBD1 (5 bases). The V gene's germline CDR1 is SQVTM and CDR2 ANQGSEA. This CDR3 spans 12 amino acids. Trimming pared 7 bases from V and 2 bases from J, leaving 11 bases between. The CDR3 region has the DNA TGCAGCGCTAATGGACAAAACTATGGCTACACCTTC. Its protein is CSANGQNYGYTF. The variable domain in full, completed from reference TRBV29-1 and TRBJ1-2, reads SAVISQKPSRDICQRGTSLTIQCQVDSQVTMMFWYRQQPGQSLTLIATANQGSEATYESGFVIDKFPISRPNLTFSTLTVSNMSPEDSSIYLCSANGQNYGYTFGSGTRLTVV.

The chain carries TRBV6-4 and TRBJ1-1, with D unclear. Germline CDR1 and CDR2: MRHNA and SNTAGT. Trimming pared 4 bases from V and 1 base from J, leaving 7 bases between. The CDR3 covers 13 residues. CDR3 amino acids: CASSAGKNTEAFF. DNA of the CDR3: TGTGCCAGCAGTGCGGGCAAGAACACTGAAGCTTTCTTT.